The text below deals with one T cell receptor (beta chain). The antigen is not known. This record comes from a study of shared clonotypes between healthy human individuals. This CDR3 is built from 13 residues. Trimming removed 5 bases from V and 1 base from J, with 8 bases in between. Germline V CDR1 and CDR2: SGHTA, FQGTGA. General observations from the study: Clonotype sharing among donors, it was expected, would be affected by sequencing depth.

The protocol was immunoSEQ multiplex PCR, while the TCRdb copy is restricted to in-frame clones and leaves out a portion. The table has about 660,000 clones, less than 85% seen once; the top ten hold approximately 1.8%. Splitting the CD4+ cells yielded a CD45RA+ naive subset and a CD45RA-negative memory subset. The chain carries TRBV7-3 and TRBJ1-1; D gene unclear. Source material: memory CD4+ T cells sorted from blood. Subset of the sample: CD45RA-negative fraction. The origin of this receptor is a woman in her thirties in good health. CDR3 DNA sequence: TGTGCCAGCAGCCTTTACAAGAACACTGAAGCTTTCTTT. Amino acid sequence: CASSLYKNTEAFF.